This T cell receptor beta chain came from a study of blood T cells in healthy people across ages. It was with a sample-barcoded 5' primer and a J-beta primer mix that a second PCR of about 7 to 12 cycles was run. MiXCR was run by TCRdb on the 5' RACE reads, yielding one entry per CDR3 protein. In the table there are about 1.5 million distinct CDR3 sequences, under 55% of which are singletons. The CDR3 totals 13 residues. Trimming removed 2 bases at V and 4 bases at J, with 11 bases between. In germline, CDR1 is DFQATT, CDR2 SNEGSKA (reference sequence). Many counts were recorded for this clonotype. The V call is TRBV20-1, the J call TRBJ1-2, with D possibly being TRBD1 (6 bases). The TCR was taken from a woman aged 18-35 years in good health. The sample taken for sequencing was blood. CDR3 sequence (DNA): TGCAGTGCTAGAACGGGGGCCTCCTATGGCTACACCTTC. Translation: CSARTGASYGYTF.